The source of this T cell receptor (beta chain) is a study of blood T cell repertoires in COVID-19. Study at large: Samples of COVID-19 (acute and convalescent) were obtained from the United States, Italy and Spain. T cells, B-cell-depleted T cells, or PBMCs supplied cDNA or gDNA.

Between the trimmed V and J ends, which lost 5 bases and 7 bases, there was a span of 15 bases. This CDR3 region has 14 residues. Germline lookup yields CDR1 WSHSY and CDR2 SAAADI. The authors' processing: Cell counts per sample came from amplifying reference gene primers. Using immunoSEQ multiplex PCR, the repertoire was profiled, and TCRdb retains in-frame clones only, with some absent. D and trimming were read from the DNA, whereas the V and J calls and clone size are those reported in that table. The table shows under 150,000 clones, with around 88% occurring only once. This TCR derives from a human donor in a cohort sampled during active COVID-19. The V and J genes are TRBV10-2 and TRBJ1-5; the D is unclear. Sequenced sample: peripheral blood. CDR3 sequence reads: CASSFKAGGQPQHF. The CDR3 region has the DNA TGCGCCAGCAGTTTTAAGGCGGGTGGGCAGCCCCAGCATTTT.